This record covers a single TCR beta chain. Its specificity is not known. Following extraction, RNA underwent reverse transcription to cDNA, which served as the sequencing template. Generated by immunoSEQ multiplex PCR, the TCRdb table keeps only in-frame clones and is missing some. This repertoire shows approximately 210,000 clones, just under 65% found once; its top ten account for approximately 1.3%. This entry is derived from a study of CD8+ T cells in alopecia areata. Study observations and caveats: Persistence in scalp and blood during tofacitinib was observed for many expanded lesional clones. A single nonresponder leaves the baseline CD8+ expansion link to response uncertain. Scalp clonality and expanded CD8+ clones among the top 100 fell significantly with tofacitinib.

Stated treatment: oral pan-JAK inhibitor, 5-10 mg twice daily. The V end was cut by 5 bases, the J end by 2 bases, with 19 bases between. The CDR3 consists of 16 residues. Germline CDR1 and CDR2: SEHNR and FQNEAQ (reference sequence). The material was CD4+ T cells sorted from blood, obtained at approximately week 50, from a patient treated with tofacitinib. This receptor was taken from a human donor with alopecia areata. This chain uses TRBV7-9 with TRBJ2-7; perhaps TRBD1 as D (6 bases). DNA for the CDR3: TGTGCCAGCAGCCGACAGGTACCAGGGACACCCTACGAGCAGTACTTC. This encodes CASSRQVPGTPYEQYF.